This TCR beta chain was documented in a study of blood T cell repertoires in COVID-19. The wider study: The United States, Italy and Spain provided the acute and convalescent COVID-19 samples. Nucleic acid was either cDNA or gDNA, and it came from T cells, B-cell-depleted T cells, or PBMCs.

The repertoire was sequenced with immunoSEQ multiplex PCR; TCRdb's copy has only in-frame clones and lacks some. The sample holds 250,000 to 350,000 clones, roughly 90% seen once. Germline loops: CDR1 GTSNPN, CDR2 SVGIG (reference sequence). The ends were cut back, 0 bases at V and 4 bases at J, with 12 bases in the middle. The CDR3 sequence is 14 residues long. V usage is TRBV30 and J usage is TRBJ1-1, with a weak D call TRBD1 (5 bases). Sequenced input: peripheral blood. This receptor was identified in a woman in her twenties or thirties with COVID-19, enrolled during active disease. The CDR3: CAWSVSLRATEAFF. CDR3 DNA: TGTGCCTGGAGTGTAAGCCTCAGGGCCACTGAAGCTTTCTTT.